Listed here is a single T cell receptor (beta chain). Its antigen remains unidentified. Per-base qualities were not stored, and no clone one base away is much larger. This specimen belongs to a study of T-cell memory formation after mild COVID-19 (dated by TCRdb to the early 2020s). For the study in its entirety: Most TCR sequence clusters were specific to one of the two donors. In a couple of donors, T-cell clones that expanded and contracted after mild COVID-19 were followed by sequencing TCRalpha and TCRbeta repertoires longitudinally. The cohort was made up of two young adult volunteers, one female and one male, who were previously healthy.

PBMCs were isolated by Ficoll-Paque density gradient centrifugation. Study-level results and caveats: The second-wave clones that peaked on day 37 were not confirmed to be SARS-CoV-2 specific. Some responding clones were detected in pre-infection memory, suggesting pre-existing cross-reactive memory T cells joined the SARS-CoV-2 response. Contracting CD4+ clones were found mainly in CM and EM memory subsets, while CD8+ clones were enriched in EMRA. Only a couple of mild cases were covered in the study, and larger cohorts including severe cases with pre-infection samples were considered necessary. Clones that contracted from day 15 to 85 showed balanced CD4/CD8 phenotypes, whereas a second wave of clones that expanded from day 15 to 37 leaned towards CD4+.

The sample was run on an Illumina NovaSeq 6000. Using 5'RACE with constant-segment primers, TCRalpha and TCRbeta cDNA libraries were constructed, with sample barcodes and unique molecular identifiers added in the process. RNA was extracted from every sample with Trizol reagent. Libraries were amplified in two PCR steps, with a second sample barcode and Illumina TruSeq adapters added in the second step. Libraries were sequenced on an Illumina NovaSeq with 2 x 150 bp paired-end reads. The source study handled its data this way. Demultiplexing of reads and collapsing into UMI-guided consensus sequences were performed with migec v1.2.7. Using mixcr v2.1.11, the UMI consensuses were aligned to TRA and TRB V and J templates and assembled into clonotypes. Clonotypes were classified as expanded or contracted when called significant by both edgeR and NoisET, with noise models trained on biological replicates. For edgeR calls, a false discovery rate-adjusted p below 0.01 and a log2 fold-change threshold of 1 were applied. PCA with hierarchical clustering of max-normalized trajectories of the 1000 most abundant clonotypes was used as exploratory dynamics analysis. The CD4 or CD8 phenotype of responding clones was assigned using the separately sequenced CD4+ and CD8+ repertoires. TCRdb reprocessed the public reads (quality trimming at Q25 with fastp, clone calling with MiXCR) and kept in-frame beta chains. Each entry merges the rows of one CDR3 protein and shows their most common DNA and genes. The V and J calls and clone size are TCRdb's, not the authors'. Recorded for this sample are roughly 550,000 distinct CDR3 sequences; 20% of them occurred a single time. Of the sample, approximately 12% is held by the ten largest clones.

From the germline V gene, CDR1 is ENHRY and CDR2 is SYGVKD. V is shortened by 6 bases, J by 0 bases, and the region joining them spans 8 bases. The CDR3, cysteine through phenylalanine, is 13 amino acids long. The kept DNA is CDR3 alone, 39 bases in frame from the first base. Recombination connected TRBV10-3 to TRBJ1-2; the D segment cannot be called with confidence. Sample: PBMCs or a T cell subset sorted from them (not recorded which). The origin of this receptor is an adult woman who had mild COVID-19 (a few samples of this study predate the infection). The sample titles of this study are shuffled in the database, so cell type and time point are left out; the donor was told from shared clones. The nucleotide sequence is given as TGTGCCATCAGCGTAGGGTCTAACTATGGCTACACCTTC. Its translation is CAISVGSNYGYTF.